Listed below are T cell receptor beta chains from one sample, sequenced in a study of T cells after yellow fever vaccination. Via MiXCR, TCRdb re-called the 5' RACE reads, giving one row per CDR3 protein. Among just under 600,000 distinct CDR3 sequences listed, 13% were seen once. Here the sequenced sample was PBMCs, taken on the day of the yellow fever booster vaccination. These receptors all come from a man aged 25-40 years who received the YFV17D yellow fever vaccine. Both conserved end residues are part of each CDR3. The D gene is left open where the match is weak. Clone size is given for some rows only: seen once, a few or many times, or a class if the clone is expanded.

cdr3_aa,v_call,clone_size,d_call,j_call
CATSLAPLLTNVLTF,TRBV15,many,.,TRBJ2-6
CASSPAWGPGSTDTQYF,TRBV6-1,.,.,TRBJ2-3
CAWSFDLYNEQFF,TRBV30,few,.,TRBJ2-1
CATSRAHPLGGYEKLFF,TRBV15,.,.,TRBJ1-4
CASSFTTGVRGEQYF,TRBV27,few,TRBD1,TRBJ2-7
CSARDSPYSVSSYNEQFF,TRBV20-1,.,.,TRBJ2-1
CASTPRVGTEAFF,TRBV6-6,.,.,TRBJ1-1
CSATTSGAGYTF,TRBV20-1,.,.,TRBJ1-2
CSVDFSSGRTQYF,TRBV29-1,.,.,TRBJ2-3
CASSSKPSGTPENTEAFF,TRBV21-1,.,.,TRBJ1-1
CSGTGTGGEGEQYF,TRBV29-1,.,TRBD1,TRBJ2-7
CATPHSSRLAKNIQYF,TRBV12-3/TRBV12-4,few,.,TRBJ2-4
CSARGQSAREQYF,TRBV20-1,.,.,TRBJ2-7
CASSLGASGKLEQFF,TRBV11-2,few,TRBD2,TRBJ2-1
CASSQDFRYNEQFF,TRBV4-3,.,.,TRBJ2-1
CASKISGSSYNEQFF,TRBV6-1,few,TRBD2,TRBJ2-1
CSARAFDHPAF,TRBV20-1,.,.,TRBJ1-2
CSAKLGGRDTQYF,TRBV20-1,few,.,TRBJ2-3
CASSLARTSGRGNEQFF,TRBV5-1,few,TRBD2,TRBJ2-1
CASSIGPATDTQYF,TRBV19,few,.,TRBJ2-3
CASSLRTGRNNEQFF,TRBV7-8,.,.,TRBJ2-1
CASSLAGVVTYNEQFF,TRBV7-2,few,.,TRBJ2-1
CASSLVLWREAGDEQFF,TRBV7-2,.,TRBD2,TRBJ2-1
CASGGLAGTGELFF,TRBV2,.,TRBD2,TRBJ2-2
CASSGYRQFGYTF,TRBV9,few,.,TRBJ1-2
CASSFFGHGLREQYF,TRBV7-9,few,.,TRBJ2-7
CAWSVAGTDPYEQYF,TRBV30,few,.,TRBJ2-7
CASSYSLAGGPDEQFF,TRBV28,few,TRBD2,TRBJ2-1
CASSQGLAATDTQYF,TRBV4-1,few,TRBD2,TRBJ2-3
CASSLQGGQPQHF,TRBV7-6,many,TRBD1,TRBJ1-5
CASSYDREAYGYTF,TRBV5-1,few,TRBD1,TRBJ1-2
CSASNSGRGGEQYF,TRBV20-1,.,TRBD2,TRBJ2-7
CASSPLGETDTQYF,TRBV5-1,.,.,TRBJ2-3
CASSLLQGRDGNTEAFF,TRBV7-8,many,TRBD1,TRBJ1-1
CASSSGQTTGELFF,TRBV11-2,many,TRBD1,TRBJ2-2
CASKPLAGSGEQYF,TRBV5-1,few,TRBD2,TRBJ2-7
CASSPTRRFAGELFF,TRBV18,.,.,TRBJ2-2
CASSQVRTDPIHEQYF,TRBV4-3,.,.,TRBJ2-7
CASSETSGSKETQYF,TRBV9,many,TRBD2,TRBJ2-5
CASSSNRGGNQPQHF,TRBV5-1,few,TRBD1,TRBJ1-5
CASSLAGDSNHEQYF,TRBV5-1,.,.,TRBJ2-7
CSVVKGPEETQYF,TRBV29-1,few,.,TRBJ2-5
CAMGGAGIGETQYF,TRBV7-8,few,TRBD2,TRBJ2-5
CASSPPASGTYEQYF,TRBV18,few,TRBD2,TRBJ2-7
CSARRAGAANTGELFF,TRBV20-1,few,.,TRBJ2-2
CASSQEPSGRGYEQYF,TRBV4-3,.,TRBD2,TRBJ2-7
CASSFSMPGNTIYF,TRBV7-9,few,.,TRBJ1-3
CATSDTRQGGYEQFF,TRBV24-1,many,TRBD1,TRBJ2-1
CASSLRSAPYEQYF,TRBV7-2,few,.,TRBJ2-7
CASSLEVVASGLWDEQYF,TRBV11-2,many,.,TRBJ2-7
CASSFTNRENSPLHF,TRBV5-1,.,.,TRBJ1-6
CASSTSVNSYNEQFF,TRBV7-2,.,TRBD2,TRBJ2-1
CASSDIGINTGELFF,TRBV2,many,.,TRBJ2-2